The 28 T cell receptor beta chains below were found in one sample sequenced in a study of regulatory T cells in long-lasting Graves disease (dated by TCRdb to about 2021). Reading the label with the study, this specimen's time point is: persistent/refractory GD, antithyroid drugs over 5 years with positive TRAb. For both TCR sequencing and RNA sequencing, RNA was extracted from PBMCs using TRIzol. Receptors were amplified or captured by multiplex PCR. The instrument was an Illumina HiSeq 4000. iRepertoire HTBI primers and Arm-PCR amplification of CDR3 regions were used to construct TCR beta libraries. TCRdb trimmed public reads at Q25 via fastp, called clones via MiXCR and kept in-frame beta chains. Rows are unified per CDR3 protein, each entry keeping the most common DNA and genes. Across this sample there are around 340,000 distinct CDR3 sequences, with less than 20% seen only once. The ten largest clones add up to about 29% of the sample.

The specimen was peripheral blood mononuclear cells (PBMCs), collected when the disease was refractory, from a patient treated with antithyroid drugs. Receptors were obtained from a female donor with Graves disease.

Many counts were recorded for this clonotype. J is TRBJ1-6 and V is TRBV28, with D possibly being TRBD1 (5 bases). The V gene lost 3 bases and the J gene lost 7 bases, with 10 bases spanning the gap. The germline V gene encodes CDR1 MDHEN and CDR2 SYDVKM. The CDR3 length is 14 residues. CDR3 nucleotide sequence: TGTGCCAGCAGTTTCTGGTGGGGGAATTCACCCCTCCACTTT. It translates to CASSFWWGNSPLHF.

The chain carries TRBV5-1 and TRBJ2-7; unclear D gene. Looked up from germline, CDR1 is SGHRS and CDR2 is YFSETQ. The CDR3 loop spans 15 amino acids. Trimming removed 0 bases at V and 0 bases at J, with 10 bases between. Written as DNA, the CDR3 is TGCGCCAGCAGCTTGGAGCCCAGCCCCTCCTACGAGCAGTACTTC. Amino acid sequence: CASSLEPSPSYEQYF.

This clonotype was seen many times. The V gene is TRBV28, the J gene TRBJ2-7; D gene unclear. Deletions cut 6 bases from V and 7 bases from J, with 16 bases between. This CDR3 has 13 residues. Germline V lookup: CDR1 MDHEN, CDR2 SYDVKM. The CDR3, as DNA: TGTGCCAGCAGCCTCACTACCCCCCGGGAGCAGTACTTC. The encoded protein is CASSLTTPREQYF.

This clonotype came up many times. The J gene is TRBJ2-2, the V gene TRBV27; TRBD2 matches at 14 bases. J was trimmed by 3 bases and V by 6 bases; bases with no gene match: 6. Germline V lookup: CDR1 MNHEY, CDR2 SMNVEV (reference sequence). The length of the CDR3 is 17 residues. The CDR3 sequence: CASSRLAGGQHTGELFF. CDR3 coding DNA: TGTGCCAGCAGCAGACTAGCGGGAGGGCAGCACACCGGGGAGCTGTTTTTT.

This clonotype came up a few times. The chain employs TRBV24-1 and TRBJ1-5, with a possible D match to TRBD1 (5 bases). The CDR3 is 16 residues long. Trimming stripped 5 bases from V and 2 bases from J, with 15 bases between. CDR1 is KGHDR, CDR2 SFDVKD, per germline. In DNA form, the CDR3 reads TGTGCCACCAGTGGTTCAGGGAAAGGGCGCAATCAGCCCCAGCATTTT. The encoded protein is CATSGSGKGRNQPQHF.

This chain links TRBV14 with TRBJ1-3; no firm D call. Trimming stripped 4 bases from V and 8 bases from J, with 12 bases between. This CDR3 has 13 amino acids. Germline V gene sequence: CDR1 SGHDN, CDR2 FVKESK. The CDR3 bases are TGTGCCAGCAGCCGTCGAGGAACGGACACCATATATTTT. Translation gives CASSRRGTDTIYF.

This clonotype was detected only a few times. The chain uses TRBV12-3 or TRBV12-4 and TRBJ1-1, with D maybe TRBD1 (6 bases). V lost 1 base and J 1 base, leaving 10 bases between the germline ends. CDR3 length equals 15 residues. CDR3 region: CASSLGGARNTEAFF. The DNA of the CDR3 is TGTGCCAGCAGTTTAGGGGGGGCGAGGAACACTGAAGCTTTCTTT.

This clonotype has more than one count but fewer than ten. The chain joins TRBV11-2 to TRBJ1-3; possible D gene TRBD1, 5 bases. There are 15 residues in the CDR3. V dropped 5 bases and J dropped 4 bases, with 15 bases sitting between them. Germline V lookup: CDR1 SGHAT, CDR2 FQNNGV. This CDR3 is CASSISGARGNTIYF. CDR3 nucleotides: TGTGCCAGCAGCATCAGTGGGGCTAGGGGAAACACCATATATTTT.

The CDR3 is CAISESPNTGELFF. CDR3 bases: TGTGCCATCAGTGAGTCTCCAAACACCGGGGAGCTGTTTTTT. The chain carries TRBV10-3 and TRBJ2-2, with D unresolved. CDR1 and CDR2 from the germline V gene are ENHRY and SYGVKD. The CDR3 contains 14 residues. The ends were cut back, 0 bases at V and 2 bases at J, with 4 bases in the middle.

In DNA form, the CDR3 reads TGCGCCAGCAGCTTGGAAGCCCGGTTCGAGCAGTACTTC. As protein: CASSLEARFEQYF. The rearrangement joins TRBV5-1 to TRBJ2-7; no definite D call. V lost 0 bases and J 6 bases, leaving 10 bases between the germline ends. Germline V gives CDR1 SGHRS, CDR2 YFSETQ. The CDR3 has 13 residues.

About this clonotype itself: It may be a read error: a sequence one base away is much more abundant. The chain carries TRBV29-1 and TRBJ1-2, with D perhaps matching TRBD1 (6 bases). The CDR3 is made up of 12 amino acids. Looked up from germline, CDR1 is SQVTM and CDR2 is ANQGSEA. CDR3 protein: CSVGTANYGYAF. CDR3 bases: TGCAGCGTTGGGACAGCGAACTATGGCTACGCCTTC.

Comment on this clonotype: The CDR3 does not close with the conserved phenylalanine or tryptophan, likely indicating a read error. The chain is built from TRBV2 and TRBJ2-3; D not resolved. Germline values: CDR1 SNHLY, CDR2 FYNNEI. V lost 2 bases to trimming and J lost 4 bases, with 4 bases between them. There are 12 residues in the CDR3. The CDR3 DNA follows: TGTGCCAGCAGTGAAATCCCAGATACGCAGTATCTT. Translating it yields CASSEIPDTQYL.

The sample holds many counts of this clonotype. The chain employs TRBV12-3 or TRBV12-4 and TRBJ2-1, with TRBD1 identical over 7 bases. The junction had 8 bases not matched to a gene; V was cut back by 7 bases and J by 5 bases. The CDR3 loop spans 14 amino acids. DNA for the CDR3: TGTGCCAGCACCAACAGGGGCGCCCACAATGAGCAGTTCTTC. Amino acids: CASTNRGAHNEQFF.

This clonotype was picked up many times. The CDR3: CSARKPRGGGYTF. The CDR3 DNA reads TGCAGTGCTAGAAAACCCAGGGGCGGTGGCTACACCTTC. The chain joins TRBV20-1 to TRBJ1-2; a weak D match, TRBD1 (6 bases). CDR1 DFQATT and CDR2 SNEGSKA come from the germline V gene (reference sequence). The CDR3 consists of 13 residues. Trimming cost V 2 bases and J 7 bases, with 14 bases left between them.

The rearrangement links TRBV11-1 to TRBJ2-2, with TRBD2 matching over 11 bases. The CDR3 has 17 residues. Germline CDR1 is SGHAT and CDR2 is FQDESV (reference sequence). Trimming removed 6 bases from V and 5 bases from J; junction bases left unmatched: 11. The CDR3 here is CASSASSGTSGTGELFF. The CDR3 nucleotides are TGTGCCAGCAGTGCTAGCTCCGGGACTAGCGGTACCGGGGAGCTGTTTTTT. Variable domain in full (rest from reference TRBV11-1 and TRBJ2-2): EAEVAQSPRYKITEKSQAVAFWCDPISGHATLYWYRQILGQGPELLVQFQDESVVDDSQLPKDRFSAERLKGVDSTLKIQPAELGDSAMYLCASSASSGTSGTGELFFGEGSRLTVL.

This clonotype was detected only once. A read error may explain this, as a much larger clone is one base away. This rearrangement joins TRBV6-5 to TRBJ2-2; unclear D gene. The CDR3 runs to 14 residues. Germline V gene data show CDR1 as MNHEY and CDR2 as SVGAGI. The CDR3 coding sequence is TGTGCCAGCAGTTTACGACCGAACACCTGGGAGCTGTTTTTT. It yields the protein CASSLRPNTWELFF.

This clonotype was detected only a few times. The chain carries TRBV20-1 and TRBJ2-2; TRBD1 matches at 10 bases. The germline V gene encodes CDR1 DFQATT and CDR2 SNEGSKA (reference sequence). J lost 5 bases, V lost 6 bases, and 9 bases had no gene match. The CDR3 has 15 amino acids. This chain's CDR3 is CSARQGAGGTGELFF. Written as DNA, the CDR3 is TGCAGTGCCAGACAGGGGGCAGGGGGGACCGGGGAGCTGTTTTTT.

This clonotype was seen repeatedly, ten times or more. The chain combines TRBV6-5 with TRBJ1-1, with D unclear. The V gene's germline CDR1 is MNHEY and CDR2 SVGAGI. The length of the CDR3 is 14 residues. The V end was cut by 0 bases, the J end by 1 base, with 6 bases between. The CDR3 DNA reads as TGTGCCAGCAGTTACTCACGGAAGAACACTGAAGCTTTCTTT. It codes for CASSYSRKNTEAFF.

This clonotype showed up just a few times. For the CDR3, the DNA is TGTGCCAGCAGCGTAGACAGGGCTGGCGAAAAACTGTTTTTT. Translating it yields CASSVDRAGEKLFF. V and J are TRBV9 and TRBJ1-4, with D perhaps TRBD1 (6 bases). Germline values: CDR1 SGDLS, CDR2 YYNGEE. Trimming cost V 0 bases and J 8 bases, with 11 bases left between them. The CDR3 loop spans 14 amino acids.

This chain joins TRBV18 and TRBJ1-2, with D hard to call. Trimming removed 5 bases at V and 2 bases at J, with 3 bases between. This CDR3 comprises 11 residues. Germline loops: CDR1 KGHSH, CDR2 LQKENI. The CDR3 coding sequence is TGTGCCAGCTCAGACAACTATGGCTACACCTTC. It yields the protein CASSDNYGYTF.

J is TRBJ2-5 and V is TRBV3-1; maybe TRBD2 (6 bases). V was clipped by 4 bases and J by 2 bases, with 8 bases between them. Per germline, CDR1 LGHDT and CDR2 YNNKEL (reference sequence). The CDR3 contains 13 residues. CDR3 sequence reads: CASSRGTQETQYF. The CDR3 nucleotides read TGTGCCAGCAGCCGGGGGACTCAAGAGACCCAGTACTTC.

V usage is TRBV27 and J usage is TRBJ2-1; TRBD1 matches 9 bases. V lost 8 bases and J lost 8; bases outside the gene matches: 13. The CDR3 length is 15 residues. From germline, CDR1 is MNHEY and CDR2 SMNVEV (reference sequence). The CDR3 protein is CASRGQGRANDEQFF. CDR3 nucleotide sequence: TGTGCCAGCCGGGGACAGGGCAGGGCCAACGATGAGCAGTTCTTC.

This clonotype has ten or more counts. The CDR3 loop is CASSSGQAQPPLHF. CDR3 DNA: TGTGCCAGCAGCTCTGGACAGGCGCAGCCACCCCTCCACTTT. This chain uses TRBV12-3 or TRBV12-4 with TRBJ1-6, with TRBD1 matching over 7 bases. There are 14 residues in the CDR3. Trimming at V came to 6 bases and at J to 11 bases, leaving 10 bases not matched to a gene.

Comment on this clonotype: The junction and the germline gene differ at one end; a read error may be behind it. The J gene is TRBJ2-5, the V gene TRBV7-7, with 7 bases lining up with TRBD1. CDR1 and CDR2 from the germline V gene are SSHAT and FNYEAQ (reference sequence). This CDR3 has 17 residues. CDR3 nucleotide sequence: TGTGCTAGCAGCCCCCCCTGGGACAGTCAGGGACAAGAGACCCAGTACTTC. Protein product: CASSPPWDSQGQETQYF. Drawing the rest from reference TRBV7-7 and TRBJ2-5, the complete variable domain is GAGVSQSPRYKVTKRGQDVTLRCDPISSHATLYWYQQALGQGPEFLTYFNYEAQPDKSGLPSDRFSAERPEGSISTLTIQRTEQRDSAMYRCASSPPWDSQGQETQYFGPGTRLLVL.

The rearrangement uses TRBV19 and TRBJ2-2; D unresolved. V was clipped by 7 bases and J by 3 bases, with 24 bases between them. The CDR3 covers 18 residues. Germline CDR1 LNHDA, CDR2 SQIVND (reference sequence). Here the CDR3 DNA reads TGTGCCAGTACCACCCACCTTAGGGCTCCCGTCCACACCGGGGAGCTGTTTTTT. This translates into CASTTHLRAPVHTGELFF. Full variable domain (remainder filled in from reference TRBV19 and TRBJ2-2): DGGITQSPKYLFRKEGQNVTLSCEQNLNHDAMYWYRQDPGQGLRLIYYSQIVNDFQKGDIAEGYSVSREKKESFPLTVTSAQKNPTAFYLCASTTHLRAPVHTGELFFGEGSRLTVL.

In its sample, this clonotype was seen many times. The chain has TRBV6-1 and TRBJ2-5; D is possibly TRBD1 (6 bases). The germline CDR1 and CDR2 sequences are MNHNS and SASEGT. CDR3 length equals 19 residues. The V gene lost 2 bases and the J gene lost 1 base, with 23 bases spanning the gap. The CDR3 protein is CASSELNPGLTGTQETQYF. DNA of the CDR3: TGTGCCAGCAGTGAACTTAATCCGGGCCTGACAGGAACCCAAGAGACCCAGTACTTC.

This clonotype has just one count. V gene TRBV20-1 combines with J gene TRBJ2-2; D unclear. V was trimmed by 1 base and J by 4 bases, leaving 7 bases between them. CDR1 is DFQATT and CDR2 is SNEGSKA in the germline V gene (reference sequence). The CDR3 totals 13 residues. CDR3 nucleotides: TGCAGTGCTAGAGTCGGTAGCACCGGGGAGCTGTTTTTT. Translated, it gives CSARVGSTGELFF.

The chain joins TRBV7-2 to TRBJ1-1; no clear D gene. The CDR3 has 14 amino acids. Germline V gives CDR1 SGHTA, CDR2 FQGNSA. V lost 5 bases and J 4 bases, leaving 14 bases between the germline ends. CDR3 in amino acids: CASSPTTRSTEAFF. The CDR3 DNA sequence: TGTGCCAGCAGCCCGACCACACGCTCCACTGAAGCTTTCTTT.